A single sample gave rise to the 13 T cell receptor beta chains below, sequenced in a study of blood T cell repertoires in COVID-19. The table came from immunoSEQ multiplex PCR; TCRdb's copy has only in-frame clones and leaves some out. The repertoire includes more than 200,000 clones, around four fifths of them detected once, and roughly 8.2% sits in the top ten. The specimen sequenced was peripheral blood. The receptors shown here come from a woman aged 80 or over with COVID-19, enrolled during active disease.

The CDR3 reads CASSPGGNTEAFF. The CDR3 DNA sequence: TGTGCCAGCTCACCCGGCGGTAACACTGAAGCTTTCTTT. The chain carries TRBV18 and TRBJ1-1; no firm D call. The germline gives CDR1 KGHSH, CDR2 LQKENI. The CDR3 has 13 residues. The V and J ends lost 3 bases and 2 bases respectively, with 7 bases between them.

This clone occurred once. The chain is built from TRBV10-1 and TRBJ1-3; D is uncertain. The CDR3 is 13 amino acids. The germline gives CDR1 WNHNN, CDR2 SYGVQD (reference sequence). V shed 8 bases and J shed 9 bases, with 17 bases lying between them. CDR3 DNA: TGCGCCAGCCTCTTTACCCACTGGAGCACCATATATTTT. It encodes CASLFTHWSTIYF.

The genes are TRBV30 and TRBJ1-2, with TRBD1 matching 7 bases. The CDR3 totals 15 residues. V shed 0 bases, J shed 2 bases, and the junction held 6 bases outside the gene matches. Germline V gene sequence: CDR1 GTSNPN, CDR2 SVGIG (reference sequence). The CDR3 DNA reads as TGTGCCTGGAGTGTACACGTCAGGGGGAACTATGGCTACACCTTC. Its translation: CAWSVHVRGNYGYTF.

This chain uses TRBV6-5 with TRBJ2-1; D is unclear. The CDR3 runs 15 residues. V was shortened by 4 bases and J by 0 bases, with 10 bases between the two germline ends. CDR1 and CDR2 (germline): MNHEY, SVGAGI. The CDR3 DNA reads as TGTGCCAGCAGTTTGAGTCAATCCTCCTACAATGAGCAGTTCTTC. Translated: CASSLSQSSYNEQFF.

The CDR3 coding sequence is TGCAGTGCTAGTCGAGGCGAGGGAATCATGAACACTGAAGCTTTCTTT. The encoded protein is CSASRGEGIMNTEAFF. V usage is TRBV20-1 and J usage is TRBJ1-1; D call uncertain. V was shortened by 3 bases and J by 0 bases, with 17 bases between the two germline ends. Germline V lookup: CDR1 DFQATT, CDR2 SNEGSKA (reference sequence). The CDR3 extends over 16 amino acids.

The CDR3 is CSFLLQGTEAFF. The CDR3 nucleotides are TGCAGTTTTCTTCTGCAGGGCACTGAAGCTTTCTTT. The rearrangement uses TRBV29-1 and TRBJ1-1; TRBD1 is a possible D gene (5 bases). Looked up from germline, CDR1 is SQVTM and CDR2 is ANQGSEA. The CDR3 runs to 12 residues.

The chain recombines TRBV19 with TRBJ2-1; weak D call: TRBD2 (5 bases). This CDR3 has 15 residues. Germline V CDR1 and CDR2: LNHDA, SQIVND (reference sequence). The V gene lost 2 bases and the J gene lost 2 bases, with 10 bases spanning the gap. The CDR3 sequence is CASSIWSGTYNEQFF. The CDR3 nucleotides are TGTGCCAGTAGTATATGGAGCGGTACCTACAATGAGCAGTTCTTC.

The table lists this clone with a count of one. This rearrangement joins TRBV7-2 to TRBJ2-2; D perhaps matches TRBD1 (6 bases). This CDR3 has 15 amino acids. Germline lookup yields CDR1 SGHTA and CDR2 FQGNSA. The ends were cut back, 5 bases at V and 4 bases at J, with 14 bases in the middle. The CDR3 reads CASSSDRLSTGELFF. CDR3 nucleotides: TGTGCCAGCAGCAGCGACAGGCTGAGCACCGGGGAGCTGTTTTTT.

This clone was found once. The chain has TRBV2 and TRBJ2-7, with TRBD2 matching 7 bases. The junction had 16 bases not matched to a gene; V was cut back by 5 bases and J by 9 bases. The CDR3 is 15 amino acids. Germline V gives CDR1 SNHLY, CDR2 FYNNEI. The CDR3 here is CASSISGMAPPSQYF. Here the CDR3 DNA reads TGTGCCAGCAGTATCAGCGGGATGGCCCCCCCCTCGCAGTACTTC.

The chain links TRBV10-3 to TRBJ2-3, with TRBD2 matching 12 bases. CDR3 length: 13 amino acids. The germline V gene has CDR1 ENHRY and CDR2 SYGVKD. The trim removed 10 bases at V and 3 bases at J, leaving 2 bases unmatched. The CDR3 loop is CATGLAGTDTQYF. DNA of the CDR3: TGTGCCACTGGACTAGCGGGGACAGATACGCAGTATTTT.

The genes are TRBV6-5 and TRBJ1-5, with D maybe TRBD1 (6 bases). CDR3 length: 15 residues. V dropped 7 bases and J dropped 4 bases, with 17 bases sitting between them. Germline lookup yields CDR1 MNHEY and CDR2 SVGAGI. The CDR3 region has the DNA TGTGCCAGCAACCTCATAGGACAGTTTAATCAGCCCCAGCATTTT. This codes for CASNLIGQFNQPQHF.

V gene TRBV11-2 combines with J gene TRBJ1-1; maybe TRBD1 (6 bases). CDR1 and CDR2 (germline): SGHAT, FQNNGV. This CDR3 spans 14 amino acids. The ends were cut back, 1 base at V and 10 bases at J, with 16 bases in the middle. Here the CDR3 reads CASSLVGGQGSAFF. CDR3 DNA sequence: TGTGCCAGCAGCTTAGTCGGGGGGCAGGGTTCAGCTTTCTTT.

Here the CDR3 DNA reads TGTGCCAGCAGTTCCCACGGACAGGGCAAAACTGAAGCTTTCTTT. It translates to CASSSHGQGKTEAFF. The chain recombines TRBV28 with TRBJ1-1; TRBD1 matches at 8 bases. CDR1 is MDHEN and CDR2 is SYDVKM in the germline V gene. V lost 4 bases to trimming and J lost 5 bases; unmatched junction nucleotides: 9. The CDR3 is 15 amino acids.